The rows below give T cell receptor beta chains drawn from one sample of a study of T cells in Graves' hyperthyroidism and ophthalmopathy. MiXCR was run by TCRdb on the multiplex PCR reads, yielding one entry per CDR3 protein. The sample lists 550,000 to 800,000 distinct CDR3 sequences, approximately 16% occurring once. Sample: blood. The receptors stem from a man aged 18 to 29 with Graves' hyperthyroidism. Each CDR3 is given with its conserved first and last residue. Fields, in order: D gene, V gene, clone size, J gene, CDR3 DNA, CDR3 protein. D genes are given only for firm matches. For some rows the clone size is stated as once, few or many, or as a class when expanded; others skip it.

d_gene: -; v_gene: TRBV6-1; abundance: few; j_gene: TRBJ1-2; CDR3nt: TGTGCCACCACATACAGGGCCAACTATGGCTACACCTTC; CDR3aa: CATTYRANYGYTF
d_gene: TRBD2; v_gene: TRBV20-1; abundance: few; j_gene: TRBJ2-7; CDR3nt: TGCAGTGCTAGCGGCCTAGCGGGAGGGAGCTCCTACGAGCAGTACTTC; CDR3aa: CSASGLAGGSSYEQYF
d_gene: -; v_gene: TRBV6-1; abundance: few; j_gene: TRBJ2-4; CDR3nt: TGTGCCAGCCGACCGGCGGGAGCCAAAAACATTCAGTACTTC; CDR3aa: CASRPAGAKNIQYF
d_gene: TRBD1; v_gene: TRBV28; abundance: many; j_gene: TRBJ2-7; CDR3nt: TGTAGGACAGGGCCACAGGGGAACTACGAGCAGTACTTC; CDR3aa: CRTGPQGNYEQYF
d_gene: -; v_gene: TRBV5-5; abundance: -; j_gene: TRBJ2-5; CDR3nt: TGTGCCAGCAGCCCCCGCGCCGCTCAAGAGACCCAGTACTTC; CDR3aa: CASSPRAAQETQYF
d_gene: -; v_gene: TRBV19; abundance: -; j_gene: TRBJ2-7; CDR3nt: TGTGCCAGTAGTATAACGCACAGCCCTTCAAGCGAGCAGTACTTC; CDR3aa: CASSITHSPSSEQYF
d_gene: -; v_gene: TRBV6-2/TRBV6-3; abundance: -; j_gene: TRBJ2-3; CDR3nt: TGTGCCAGCGTTGGAAGAGTGACTACAGATACGCAGTATTTT; CDR3aa: CASVGRVTTDTQYF
d_gene: -; v_gene: TRBV24-1; abundance: few; j_gene: TRBJ2-1; CDR3nt: TGTGCCACCAGTGCAGGCATTGGGTCCTACAATGAGCAGTTCTTC; CDR3aa: CATSAGIGSYNEQFF
d_gene: TRBD2; v_gene: TRBV20-1; abundance: -; j_gene: TRBJ2-2; CDR3nt: TGCAGTGCTAGGCGGCTAGCGGGAGGGCCAGGCACCGGGGAGCTGTTTTTT; CDR3aa: CSARRLAGGPGTGELFF
d_gene: TRBD2; v_gene: TRBV27; abundance: many; j_gene: TRBJ2-1; CDR3nt: TGTGCCAGCAGTTCCCCGACTAGCGGGCCCTACAATGAGCAGTTCTTC; CDR3aa: CASSSPTSGPYNEQFF
d_gene: -; v_gene: TRBV28; abundance: many; j_gene: TRBJ2-3; CDR3nt: TGTGCCAGCAGCGTAACTAGCACAGATACGCAGTATTTT; CDR3aa: CASSVTSTDTQYF
d_gene: -; v_gene: TRBV12-3/TRBV12-4; abundance: many; j_gene: TRBJ2-1; CDR3nt: TGTGCCAGCAGTTTAGAGTGGGTAATCGATGAGCAGTTCTTC; CDR3aa: CASSLEWVIDEQFF
d_gene: -; v_gene: TRBV24-1; abundance: many; j_gene: TRBJ2-7; CDR3nt: TGTGCCACCAGTGATTCAGGCTTCTACGAGCAGTACTTC; CDR3aa: CATSDSGFYEQYF
d_gene: -; v_gene: TRBV3-1; abundance: few; j_gene: TRBJ1-6; CDR3nt: TGTGCCAGCAGCCAGGGTCACGGGGGACCCCTCCACTTT; CDR3aa: CASSQGHGGPLHF
d_gene: -; v_gene: TRBV20-1; abundance: -; j_gene: TRBJ2-1; CDR3nt: TGCAGTGCTAGAGGCCCGGCAGGTCGAAGTGAGCAGTTCTTC; CDR3aa: CSARGPAGRSEQFF
d_gene: TRBD1; v_gene: TRBV28; abundance: many; j_gene: TRBJ2-7; CDR3nt: TGTGCCAGCACCAACCGACAGGGGGAACAGTACTTC; CDR3aa: CASTNRQGEQYF
d_gene: -; v_gene: TRBV9; abundance: -; j_gene: TRBJ1-3; CDR3nt: TGTGCCAGCAGCGTAGAAGCGGGAAACACCATATATTTT; CDR3aa: CASSVEAGNTIYF
d_gene: -; v_gene: TRBV12-3/TRBV12-4; abundance: many; j_gene: TRBJ2-7; CDR3nt: TGTGCCAGCAGAGCGGACAACTACGAGCAGTACTTC; CDR3aa: CASRADNYEQYF
d_gene: -; v_gene: TRBV12-3/TRBV12-4; abundance: few; j_gene: TRBJ1-3; CDR3nt: TGTGCCAGCAGTTTAGCAGGACGTATCGTCTCTGGAAACACCATATATTTT; CDR3aa: CASSLAGRIVSGNTIYF
d_gene: TRBD1; v_gene: TRBV10-3; abundance: -; j_gene: TRBJ1-1; CDR3nt: TGTGCCATCAGTGAGTCGCAGGGGGGTTGGAACACTGAAGCTTTCTTT; CDR3aa: CAISESQGGWNTEAFF
d_gene: TRBD1; v_gene: TRBV5-1; abundance: many; j_gene: TRBJ1-2; CDR3nt: TGCGCCAGCAGCCTGTCAGGGGGCGACTATGGCTACACCTTC; CDR3aa: CASSLSGGDYGYTF
d_gene: -; v_gene: TRBV6-2/TRBV6-3; abundance: few; j_gene: TRBJ1-5; CDR3nt: TGTGCCAGCCGGGCTGTGATCAATCAGCCCCAGCATTTT; CDR3aa: CASRAVINQPQHF
d_gene: -; v_gene: TRBV7-2; abundance: -; j_gene: TRBJ2-5; CDR3nt: TGTGCCAGCACCTCGTCTGGAGCGCTCCAAGAGACCCAGTACTTC; CDR3aa: CASTSSGALQETQYF
d_gene: TRBD2; v_gene: TRBV4-1; abundance: many; j_gene: TRBJ2-1; CDR3nt: TGTGCCAGCAGCCAGGCCAGCGGGAGGTCCTACAATGAGCAGTTCTTC; CDR3aa: CASSQASGRSYNEQFF
d_gene: TRBD2; v_gene: TRBV4-1; abundance: -; j_gene: TRBJ2-7; CDR3nt: TGCGCCAGCACCGGGACTAGCGTAGACGAGCAGTACTTC; CDR3aa: CASTGTSVDEQYF
d_gene: -; v_gene: TRBV9; abundance: -; j_gene: TRBJ1-2; CDR3nt: TGTGCCAGCAGCGTTACTAACTATGGCTACACCTTC; CDR3aa: CASSVTNYGYTF
d_gene: TRBD1; v_gene: TRBV29-1; abundance: few; j_gene: TRBJ2-1; CDR3nt: TGCAGCGCCCGGGACAGCTTCTACAATGAGCAGTTCTTC; CDR3aa: CSARDSFYNEQFF
d_gene: TRBD2; v_gene: TRBV27; abundance: many; j_gene: TRBJ2-3; CDR3nt: TGTGCCAGCAGCCAGGGACTAGCGGGAGTCCCAGATACGCAGTATTTT; CDR3aa: CASSQGLAGVPDTQYF
d_gene: TRBD2; v_gene: TRBV2; abundance: many; j_gene: TRBJ2-1; CDR3nt: TGTGCCAGCGGGGGGGGTGAGCAGTTCTTC; CDR3aa: CASGGGEQFF
d_gene: -; v_gene: TRBV28; abundance: many; j_gene: TRBJ1-1; CDR3nt: TGTGCCAGCAGTTCCCCCGCCGGGGCCACTGAAGCTTTCTTT; CDR3aa: CASSSPAGATEAFF
d_gene: -; v_gene: TRBV28; abundance: many; j_gene: TRBJ1-1; CDR3nt: TGTGCCAGCAGTTCGTCGCTAGCACGGATGAACACTGAAGCTTTCTTT; CDR3aa: CASSSSLARMNTEAFF
d_gene: -; v_gene: TRBV7-9; abundance: once; j_gene: TRBJ2-1; CDR3nt: TGTGCCAGCAGCTTAGCCACTAACGCGGACTCCTACAATGAGCAGTTCTTC; CDR3aa: CASSLATNADSYNEQFF
d_gene: -; v_gene: TRBV5-4; abundance: few; j_gene: TRBJ2-7; CDR3nt: TGTGCCAGCAGCTTGAATCCCGGATACGAGCAGTACTTC; CDR3aa: CASSLNPGYEQYF
d_gene: -; v_gene: TRBV28; abundance: -; j_gene: TRBJ2-3; CDR3nt: TGTGCCAGCAGCGGTAAGGGGCTCGCGGATACGCAGTATTTT; CDR3aa: CASSGKGLADTQYF
d_gene: -; v_gene: TRBV7-9; abundance: many; j_gene: TRBJ2-7; CDR3nt: TGTGCCAGCAGCTTAGTGGGCAGTTTCTCCTACGAGCAGTACTTC; CDR3aa: CASSLVGSFSYEQYF
d_gene: -; v_gene: TRBV6-1; abundance: many; j_gene: TRBJ2-1; CDR3nt: TGTGCCAGCAGTTTTGGACAGTTAAATGAGCAGTTCTTC; CDR3aa: CASSFGQLNEQFF
d_gene: -; v_gene: TRBV2; abundance: few; j_gene: TRBJ2-3; CDR3nt: TGTGCCAGCAGTCAACAGGATACGCAGTATTTT; CDR3aa: CASSQQDTQYF